This T cell receptor beta chain came from a study of T cell changes during pregnancy in multiple sclerosis. The CDR3 has 13 amino acids. Germline trimming cut 7 bases from V and 5 bases from J; bases unmatched to any gene: 7. The V gene's germline CDR1 is LNHDA and CDR2 SQIVND (reference sequence). TCRdb's table, derived via immunoSEQ multiplex PCR, lists solely in-frame clones and lacks some. This sample has about 64,000 clones, with 90% found just once. The sequence was obtained from a female donor in good health, enrolled as a control in a pregnancy study. The chain has TRBV19 and TRBJ2-7; 8 nucleotides align to TRBD2. Sequencing used peripheral blood, obtained in the second trimester of pregnancy. As DNA, the CDR3 is TGTGCCAGTATGAACCTAGCGGGCCACGAGCAGTACTTC. It yields the protein CASMNLAGHEQYF.